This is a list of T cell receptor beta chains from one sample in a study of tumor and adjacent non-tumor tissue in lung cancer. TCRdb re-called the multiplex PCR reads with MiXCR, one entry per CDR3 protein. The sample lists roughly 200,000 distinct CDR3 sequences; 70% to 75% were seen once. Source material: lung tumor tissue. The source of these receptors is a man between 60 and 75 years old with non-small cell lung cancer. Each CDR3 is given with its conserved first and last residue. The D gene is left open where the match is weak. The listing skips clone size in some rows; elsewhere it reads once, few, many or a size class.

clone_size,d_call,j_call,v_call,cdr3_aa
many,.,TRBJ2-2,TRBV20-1,CSARVGGANTGKLFF
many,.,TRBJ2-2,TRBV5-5,CASSLFSGANTGELFF
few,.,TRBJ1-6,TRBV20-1,CSAFQGFSPLHF
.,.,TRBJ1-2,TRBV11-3,CASSNPTVSISYGYTF
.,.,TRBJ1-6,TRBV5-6,CASSIQGTYNSPLHF
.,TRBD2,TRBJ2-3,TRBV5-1,CASSGGGFGDTQYF
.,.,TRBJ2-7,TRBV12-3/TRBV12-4,CASSFGTAYEHYF
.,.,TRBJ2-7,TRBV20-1,CSAHQGQANHEQYF
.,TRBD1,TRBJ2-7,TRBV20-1,CSAETSGGYEEYF
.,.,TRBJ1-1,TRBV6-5,CASSFSSWIMNTEASF
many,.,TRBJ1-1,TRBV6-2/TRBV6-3,CASSRDTYTEAFF
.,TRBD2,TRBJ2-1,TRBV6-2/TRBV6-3,CASGTTYNEHFF
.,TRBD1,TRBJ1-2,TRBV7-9,CASNSRDRLDYGYTF
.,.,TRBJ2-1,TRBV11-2,CASCLAMGSGNEKFF
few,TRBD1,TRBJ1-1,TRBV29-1,CSVAKGQGNTEAFF
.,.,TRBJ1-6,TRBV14,CASSLLRGRKNSPLYF
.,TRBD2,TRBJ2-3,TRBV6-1,CASSVGLAGTDTQYF
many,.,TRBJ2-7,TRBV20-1,CSASASGDYEQYF
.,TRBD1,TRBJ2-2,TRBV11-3,CASSFGTGAPSMNTAELFF
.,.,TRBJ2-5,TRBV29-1,CTVYSRLTETQYF
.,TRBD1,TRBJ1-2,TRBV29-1,CSATGQGAKGYTF
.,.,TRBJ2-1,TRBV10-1,CASSEDPLPYNEQLF
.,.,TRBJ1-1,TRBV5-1,CASSLRGVGALNTEAFF
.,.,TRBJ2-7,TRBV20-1,CSAGMRGKSYEQYF
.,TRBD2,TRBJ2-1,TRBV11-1,CASSLSRLAGVGNEQFF
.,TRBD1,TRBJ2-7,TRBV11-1,CASSTWTGSYEQWF
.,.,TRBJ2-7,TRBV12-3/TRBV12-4,CASSRIDEHYF
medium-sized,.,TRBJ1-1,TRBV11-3,CASSSEGRWSEAFF
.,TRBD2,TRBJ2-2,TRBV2,CASSGNGGFTGELFF
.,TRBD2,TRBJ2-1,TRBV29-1,CSVPGLADLREQFF
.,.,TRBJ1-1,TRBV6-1,CASTRTQDATEASF
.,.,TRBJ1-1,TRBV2,CASSEADGDTEAFF
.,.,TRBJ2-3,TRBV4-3,CASSLLTTSTSGTQYF
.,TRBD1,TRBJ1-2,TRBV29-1,CNIDRGTGSFIYGYTF
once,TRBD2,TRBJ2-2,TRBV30,CAWSIGGGLNTGELFF
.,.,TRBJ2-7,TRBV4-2,CASSQGRDSTYEQYF
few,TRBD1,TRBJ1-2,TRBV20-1,CSARTLGQYYGYTF
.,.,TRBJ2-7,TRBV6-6,CVSQEGSYEQYF
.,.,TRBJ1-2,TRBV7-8,CASSLEVRGLYGYTF
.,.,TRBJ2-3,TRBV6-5,CASSLLAGGPNTQFF
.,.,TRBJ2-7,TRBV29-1,CSGQTDSYEQYF
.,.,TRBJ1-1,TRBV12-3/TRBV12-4,CASSSRRDTEAFF
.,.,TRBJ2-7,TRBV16,CASSQSRLLRNEQYF
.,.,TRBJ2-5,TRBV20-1,CNARVLNRVEETQYF
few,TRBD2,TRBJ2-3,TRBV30,CAWSVRTRNTDTQYF
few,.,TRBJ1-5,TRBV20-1,CSANWGLGNQPQHF
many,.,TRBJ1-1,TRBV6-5,CASSYTRLGTEAFF
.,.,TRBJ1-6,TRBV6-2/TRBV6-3,CASRPTADFSSLHF
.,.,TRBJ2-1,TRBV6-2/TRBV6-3,CASSKMVNNEQFF
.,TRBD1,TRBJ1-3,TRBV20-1,CSPGGQESGNTIYF
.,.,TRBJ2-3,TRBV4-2,CASSKEPAWTDTQYF